This T cell receptor beta chain was captured in a study of shared clonotypes between healthy human individuals. Note on this clone: Antigen specificity is unknown.

Clones were read by immunoSEQ multiplex PCR, and TCRdb kept only the in-frame ones, dropping some. The data contain about 2 million clones, approximately 94% of them seen just once; the ten biggest clones take up 0.85% to 1.3%. Study findings and constraints: Clonotype sharing among donors was thought likely to change with sequencing depth. All-four-donor shared clonotypes had higher generation probabilities than non-shared clonotypes did.

Terminally differentiated effector memory CD45RA+ cells were excluded by CCR7 positive selection of CD45RO-negative cells. Trimming took off 6 bases at V and 8 bases at J, with 11 bases between the two ends. Germline CDR1 and CDR2: MGHDK and SYGVNS. This CDR3 region has 13 residues. Specimen: naive CD8+ T cells sorted from blood. The receptor comes from a man younger than 35 in good health. The V and J genes are TRBV25-1 and TRBJ1-6; TRBD1 might be the D (6 bases). CDR3 coding DNA: TGTGCCAGCAGACCAGGGGTGGATTCACCCCTCCACTTT. Translated: CASRPGVDSPLHF.